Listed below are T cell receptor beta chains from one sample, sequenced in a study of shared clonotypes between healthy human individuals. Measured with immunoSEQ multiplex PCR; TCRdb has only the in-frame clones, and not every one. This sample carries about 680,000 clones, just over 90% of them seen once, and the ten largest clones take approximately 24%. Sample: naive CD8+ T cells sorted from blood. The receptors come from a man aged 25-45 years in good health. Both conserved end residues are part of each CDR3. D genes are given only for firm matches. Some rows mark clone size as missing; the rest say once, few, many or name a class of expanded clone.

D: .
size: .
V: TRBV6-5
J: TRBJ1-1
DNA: TGTGCCAGCAGTGGAGGGACTGAAGCTTTCTTT
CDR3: CASSGGTEAFF

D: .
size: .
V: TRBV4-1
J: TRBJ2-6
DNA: TGCGCCAGCAGCCCGTACTCTGGGGCCAACGTCCTGACTTTC
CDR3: CASSPYSGANVLTF

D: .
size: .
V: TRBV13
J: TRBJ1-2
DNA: TGTGCCAGCAGCTCACGAGGGTACCGGGACAACGGCTACACCTTC
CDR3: CASSSRGYRDNGYTF

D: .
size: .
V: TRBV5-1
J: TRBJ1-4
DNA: TGCGCCAGCAGGAGGGTAGAATCAGGGGTCGTTAATGAAAAACTGTTTTTT
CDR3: CASRRVESGVVNEKLFF

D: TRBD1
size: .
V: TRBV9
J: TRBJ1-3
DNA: TGTGCCAGCAGCGTAGCTCTACGAGGGACAGGGGAAAACACCATATATTTT
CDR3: CASSVALRGTGENTIYF

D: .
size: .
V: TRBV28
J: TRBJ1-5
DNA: TGTGCCAGCAGTTTAGGTCGCACTAGCAATCAGCCCCAGCATTTT
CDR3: CASSLGRTSNQPQHF

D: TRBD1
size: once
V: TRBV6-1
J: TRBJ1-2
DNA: TGTGCCAGCAGTGGGAACAGGGGGCCTTCTAACTATGGCTACACCTTC
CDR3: CASSGNRGPSNYGYTF

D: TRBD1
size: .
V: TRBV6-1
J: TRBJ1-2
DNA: TGTGCCAGCAGCCCCGTTGGACAGGTACTTGGCTACACCTTC
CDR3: CASSPVGQVLGYTF

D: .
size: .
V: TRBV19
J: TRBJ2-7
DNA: TGTGCCAGTACGGAGGGCCCAACTTTAAGCTACGAGCAGTACTTC
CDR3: CASTEGPTLSYEQYF

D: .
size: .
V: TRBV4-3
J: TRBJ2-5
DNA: TGCGCCAGCAGCCAAGGTCCCAAAGAGACCCAGTACTTC
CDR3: CASSQGPKETQYF

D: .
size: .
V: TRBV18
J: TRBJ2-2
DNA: TGTGCCAGCTCGGACTCGGTGTCCGGGGAGCTGTTTTTT
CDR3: CASSDSVSGELFF

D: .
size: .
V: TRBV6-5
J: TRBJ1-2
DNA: TGTGCCAGCAGTCCCGGAATTCTTGGCTACACCTTC
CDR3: CASSPGILGYTF

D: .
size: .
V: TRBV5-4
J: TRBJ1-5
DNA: TGTGCCAGCAGCTTAGGCAATCAGCCCCAGCATTTT
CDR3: CASSLGNQPQHF

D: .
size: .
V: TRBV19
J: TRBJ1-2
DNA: TGTGCCAGTAGTATTGGGTCCGCGACAGTTTGGGTGAAGAGATATGGCTACACCTTC
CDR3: CASSIGSATVWVKRYGYTF

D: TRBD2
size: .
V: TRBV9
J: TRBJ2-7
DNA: TGTGCCAGCAGCCCCCTTGGGGGGGACTACGAGCAGTACTTC
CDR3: CASSPLGGDYEQYF

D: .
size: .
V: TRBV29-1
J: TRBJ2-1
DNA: TGCAGCGCCACAGGGCAAAACTACAATGAGCAGTTCTTC
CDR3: CSATGQNYNEQFF

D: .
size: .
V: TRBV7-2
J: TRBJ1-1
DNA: TGTGCCAGCAGCTTACAGGAGGGCTATTCAGCTTTCTTT
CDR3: CASSLQEGYSAFF

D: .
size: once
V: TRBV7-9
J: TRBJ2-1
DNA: TGTGCCAGCAGCGTAATGGGGGAGCAGTTCTTC
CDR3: CASSVMGEQFF

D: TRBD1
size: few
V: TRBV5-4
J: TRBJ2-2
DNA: TGTGCCAGCAGCTGGACAGGGTCTTCCGGGGAGCTGTTTTTT
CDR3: CASSWTGSSGELFF

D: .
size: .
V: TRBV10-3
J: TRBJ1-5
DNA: TGTGCCATCAGTTGGGACCCCCCCGGACCTAGCAATCAGCCCCAGCATTTT
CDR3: CAISWDPPGPSNQPQHF

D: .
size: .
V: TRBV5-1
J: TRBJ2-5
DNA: TGCGCCAGCAGCGATGAGTTATTCGGACAAGAGACCCAGTACTTC
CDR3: CASSDELFGQETQYF

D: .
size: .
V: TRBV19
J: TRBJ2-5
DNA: TGTGCCAGTAGTTCCGGGACAAGCCCTCGAGAGACCCAGTACTTC
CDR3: CASSSGTSPRETQYF

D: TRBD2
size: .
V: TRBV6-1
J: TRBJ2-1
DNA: TGTGCCAGCAGATTACTAGCGAATGAGCAGTTCTTC
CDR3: CASRLLANEQFF

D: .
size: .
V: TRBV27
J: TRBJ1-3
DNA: TGTGCCACCTCTCAGGGTAACACCATATATTTT
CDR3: CATSQGNTIYF

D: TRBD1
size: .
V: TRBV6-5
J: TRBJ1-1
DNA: TGTGCCAGCAGTTACGGGACAGCCAGTGAAGCTTTCTTT
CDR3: CASSYGTASEAFF

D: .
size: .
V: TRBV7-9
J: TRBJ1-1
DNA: TGTGCCAGCAGCTTGTCTGGGACTGAAGCTTTCTTT
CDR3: CASSLSGTEAFF

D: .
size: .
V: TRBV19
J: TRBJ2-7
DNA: TGTGCCAGTAGTTCAGATTCGCCCCCAGGGCACGAGCAGTACTTC
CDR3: CASSSDSPPGHEQYF

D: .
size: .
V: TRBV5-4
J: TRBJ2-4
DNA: TGTGCCAGCAGCTTGGAGGGTTTGGGTGGGGCCAAAAACATTCAGTACTTC
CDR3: CASSLEGLGGAKNIQYF

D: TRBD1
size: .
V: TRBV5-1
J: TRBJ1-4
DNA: TGCGCCAGCAGCTTGGCCGGACAGGGGGCGTCCCGTAATGAAAAACTGTTTTTT
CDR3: CASSLAGQGASRNEKLFF

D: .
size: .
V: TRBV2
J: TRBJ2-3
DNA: TGTGCCAGCAGTGAGGCCAGTAGCACAGATACGCAGTATTTT
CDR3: CASSEASSTDTQYF

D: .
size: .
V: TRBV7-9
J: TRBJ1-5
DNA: TGTGCCAGCGCCCCCGGGGGCGGCAATCAGCCCCAGCATTTT
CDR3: CASAPGGGNQPQHF

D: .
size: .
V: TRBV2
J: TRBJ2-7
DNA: TGTGCCAGCAGTGAAGGGTATAGTTCCCACGAGCAGTACTTC
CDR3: CASSEGYSSHEQYF

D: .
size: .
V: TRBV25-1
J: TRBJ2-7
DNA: TGTGCCAGCAGTAAAGGGGGGCTGGGGGCCGAGCAGTACTTC
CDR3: CASSKGGLGAEQYF

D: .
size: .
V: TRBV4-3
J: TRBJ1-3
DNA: TGCGCCAGCAGCCAAGGGATGAACCTTGGAAACACCATATATTTT
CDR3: CASSQGMNLGNTIYF

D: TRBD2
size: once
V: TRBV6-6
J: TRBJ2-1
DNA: TGTGCCAGCAGGATCGGACTAGCGGAATACAATGAGCAGTTCTTC
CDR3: CASRIGLAEYNEQFF

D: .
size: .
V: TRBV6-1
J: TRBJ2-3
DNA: TGTGCCAGCAGTGCTAATCGGGGGGCCACAGATACGCAGTATTTT
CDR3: CASSANRGATDTQYF

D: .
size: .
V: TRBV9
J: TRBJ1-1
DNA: TGTGCCAGCAGCGTATTAGGAGGGTTCGAAGAAGCTTTCTTT
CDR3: CASSVLGGFEEAFF

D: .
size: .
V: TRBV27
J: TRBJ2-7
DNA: TGTGCCACCAAGGGCAGGAGCTCCTACGAGCAGTACTTC
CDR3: CATKGRSSYEQYF

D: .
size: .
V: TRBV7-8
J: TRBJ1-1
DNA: TGTGCCAGCAGCCTCGTCGGGGCGCGAGAAGCTTTCTTT
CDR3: CASSLVGAREAFF

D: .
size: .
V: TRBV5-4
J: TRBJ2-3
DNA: TGTGCCAGCAGCTTGGTGGATACGCAGTATTTT
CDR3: CASSLVDTQYF

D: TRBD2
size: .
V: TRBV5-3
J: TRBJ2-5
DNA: TGTGCCAGAAGCTCAATCCAGACTAGCGGGGAGTACCAAGAGACCCAGTACTTC
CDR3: CARSSIQTSGEYQETQYF

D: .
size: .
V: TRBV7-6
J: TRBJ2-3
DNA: TGTGCCAGCAGCCCCAATGCAGATACGCAGTATTTT
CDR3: CASSPNADTQYF

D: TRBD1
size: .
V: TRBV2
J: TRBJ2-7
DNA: TGTGCCAGCAGTGGAGGGACAGGGGTCTGGGAGCAGTACTTC
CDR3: CASSGGTGVWEQYF

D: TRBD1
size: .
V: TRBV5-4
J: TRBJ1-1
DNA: TGTGCCAGCAGCCCGGGGACAGTTATGAACACTGAAGCTTTCTTT
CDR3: CASSPGTVMNTEAFF

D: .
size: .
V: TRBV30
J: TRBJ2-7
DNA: TGTGCCTGGAGTGTAGGAGTCCCCCCCTACGAGCAGTACTTC
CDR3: CAWSVGVPPYEQYF